The 7 T cell receptor beta chains reported below all come from one sample, sequenced in a study of blood T cell repertoires in COVID-19. Sequenced by immunoSEQ multiplex PCR; TCRdb stores in-frame clones only, minus some. Among around 200,000 clones listed, around 87% were seen once. The sequenced sample consisted of peripheral blood. Receptors were obtained from a man in his forties with active or convalescent COVID-19.

V usage is TRBV5-4 and J usage is TRBJ2-5; 13 positions match TRBD2. Germline assignment: CDR1 SGHNT and CDR2 YYREEE (reference sequence). CDR3 length: 14 amino acids. V trimming: 5 bases; J trimming: 3 bases; junction bases outside the gene matches: 1. The CDR3 coding sequence is TGTGCCAGCAGGACTAGCGGGGGGAAAGAGACCCAGTACTTC. It encodes CASRTSGGKETQYF.

The chain couples TRBV7-9 to TRBJ2-2; tentative D call: TRBD1 (8 bases). CDR3 size: 16 residues. V shed 1 base and J shed 6 bases, with 15 bases lying between them. CDR1 SEHNR and CDR2 FQNEAQ come from the germline V gene (reference sequence). DNA of the CDR3: TGTGCCAGCAGCTTAGGGAGCGGGGACAGGTCCGGGGAGCTGTTTTTT. Translation: CASSLGSGDRSGELFF.

The J gene is TRBJ2-7, the V gene TRBV27; TRBD1 might be the D (6 bases). The length of the CDR3 is 14 residues. V was trimmed by 5 bases and J by 6 bases, leaving 17 bases between them. From germline, CDR1 is MNHEY and CDR2 SMNVEV (reference sequence). CDR3 coding DNA: TGTGCCAGCAGTCGCCTTCAGGGGATTTCCGAGCAGTACTTC. Its translation: CASSRLQGISEQYF.

This clone was recorded only once. The chain employs TRBV6-6 and TRBJ2-3; D perhaps matches TRBD2 (6 bases). The CDR3 spans 15 residues. The V end lost 0 bases, the J end lost 1 base, and 8 bases lay between the germline ends. CDR1 MNHNY and CDR2 SVGAGI come from the germline V gene (reference sequence). The CDR3 DNA sequence: TGTGCCAGCAGTTACTCCGGGGAGGGCACAGATACGCAGTATTTT. Its protein is CASSYSGEGTDTQYF.

This clone was seen a single time. The V call is TRBV6-1, the J call TRBJ1-5; D possibly corresponds to TRBD1 (6 bases). The germline V and J ends were trimmed by 3 bases and 0 bases, with 12 bases remaining between them. CDR1 and CDR2 (germline): MNHNS, SASEGT. The CDR3 extends over 16 amino acids. The CDR3 DNA sequence: TGTGCCAGCAGTGATAGAGGGGGTTATAGCAATCAGCCCCAGCATTTT. Translation: CASSDRGGYSNQPQHF.

This chain links TRBV28 with TRBJ2-7; tentatively, D is TRBD1 (5 bases). V lost 3 bases and J 7 bases, leaving 7 bases between the germline ends. The CDR3 spans 11 residues. The germline gives CDR1 MDHEN, CDR2 SYDVKM. CDR3 residues: CASSLGQEQYF. The CDR3 DNA reads TGTGCCAGCAGTTTGGGGCAAGAGCAGTACTTC.

The chain joins TRBV3-1 (or the pseudogene TRBV3-2) to TRBJ1-1, with 9 bases lining up with TRBD1. The CDR3 has 14 residues. Germline V gene lookup returns CDR1 LGHDT and CDR2 YNNKEL (reference sequence). The V segment lost 6 bases and the J segment 4 bases; nucleotides outside the gene matches: 6. Here the CDR3 reads CASREQGAGTEAFF. The CDR3 DNA is TGTGCCAGCAGGGAACAGGGGGCTGGCACTGAAGCTTTCTTT.